The entry below gives a single T cell receptor beta chain sequence along with its context. Its target is not known. Time point specified: sample taken at primary tumor resection. Whole RNA obtained from tumor, nontumor lung or frozen PBMC underwent sequencing without sorting. MiXCR, run by TCRdb on the 5' RACE reads, gives a single entry per CDR3 protein. Here the sample spans around 100,000 distinct CDR3 sequences, nearly 4.5% being singletons. The data are from a study of spatial heterogeneity in lung cancer. On the study more broadly: From matched bulk RNA-seq came a T cell module score, which showed a strong correlation with TCR transcript counts in tumor regions. Study-wide results and limits: It was found that expanded intratumoral alpha and beta TCR counts tracked tumor mutation counts.

Sequenced here: lung tumor tissue, sampled at surgery. The sequence was obtained from a male donor with early-stage non-small cell lung cancer.

The CDR3 sequence: CASSYGSNTEAFF. CDR3 sequence (DNA): TGTGCCAGCAGTTATGGGTCAAACACTGAAGCTTTCTTT. V and J are TRBV6-5 and TRBJ1-1; D is unresolved. CDR1 and CDR2 from the germline V gene are MNHEY and SVGAGI. Between the trimmed V and J ends, which lost 3 bases and 2 bases, there was a span of 7 bases. The CDR3 length is 13 residues.